The source of this T cell receptor beta chain is a study of blood T cell repertoires in COVID-19. Study summary: The United States, Italy and Spain supplied acute and convalescent COVID-19 samples. The analysed material was cDNA or gDNA that came from T cells, B-cell-depleted T cells, or PBMCs.

Germline lookup yields CDR1 SEHNR and CDR2 FQNEAQ (reference sequence). The CDR3 consists of 18 residues. V lost 5 bases to trimming and J lost 0 bases; unmatched junction nucleotides: 15. As originally analysed: Reference gene primer amplification gave nucleated cell count estimates. The method was immunoSEQ multiplex PCR; TCRdb's version includes in-frame clones alone and lacks a portion of them. The DNA gave D and trimming, while V, J and clone size come from that table. Of about 53,000 clones in the sample, approximately 82% were seen once. The chain carries TRBV7-9 and TRBJ2-7; 8 positions agree with TRBD2. This receptor was obtained from a human donor in a cohort sampled during active COVID-19. Sample: peripheral blood. The CDR3 region is CASSDTGRGGKTSYEQYF. CDR3 in DNA: TGTGCCAGCAGCGACACCGGGAGGGGAGGGAAAACCTCCTACGAGCAGTACTTC.